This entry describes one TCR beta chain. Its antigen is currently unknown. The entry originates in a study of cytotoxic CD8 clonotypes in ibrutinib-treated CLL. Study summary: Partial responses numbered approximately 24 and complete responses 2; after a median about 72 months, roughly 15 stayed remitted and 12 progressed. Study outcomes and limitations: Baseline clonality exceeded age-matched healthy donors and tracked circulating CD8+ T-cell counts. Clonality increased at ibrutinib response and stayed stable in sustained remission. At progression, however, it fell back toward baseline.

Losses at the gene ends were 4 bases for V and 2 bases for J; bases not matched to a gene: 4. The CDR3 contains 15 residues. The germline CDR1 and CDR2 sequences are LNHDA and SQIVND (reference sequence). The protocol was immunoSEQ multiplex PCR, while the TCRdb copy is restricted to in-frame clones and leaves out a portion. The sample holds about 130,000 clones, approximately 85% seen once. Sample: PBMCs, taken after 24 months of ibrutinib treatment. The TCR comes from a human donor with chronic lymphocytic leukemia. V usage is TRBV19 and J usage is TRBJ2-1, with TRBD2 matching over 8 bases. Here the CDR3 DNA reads TGTGCCAGTAGTAGGGTTAGCGGGGCCTACAATGAGCAGTTCTTC. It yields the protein CASSRVSGAYNEQFF. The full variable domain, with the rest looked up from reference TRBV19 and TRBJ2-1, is DGGITQSPKYLFRKEGQNVTLSCEQNLNHDAMYWYRQDPGQGLRLIYYSQIVNDFQKGDIAEGYSVSREKKESFPLTVTSAQKNPTAFYLCASSRVSGAYNEQFFGPGTRLTVL.